This T cell receptor beta chain is drawn from a study of blood T cells in healthy people across ages. V dropped 7 bases and J dropped 13; count of bases not matched to a gene: 18. Germline CDR1 is SQVTM and CDR2 is ANQGSEA. CDR3 size: 14 residues. This clonotype was counted between two and nine times. A sample-barcoded 5' primer and a J-beta primer mix were used in a second PCR of roughly 7 to 11 cycles. MiXCR, applied by TCRdb to the 5' RACE reads, yields one record per CDR3 protein. The repertoire has roughly 2 million distinct CDR3 sequences, around half of them found once; the top ten carry more than 2%. The donors, all healthy, were Caucasians living in Russia, aged roughly 6 to 100.

V gene TRBV29-1 combines with J gene TRBJ2-4, with TRBD1 matching 8 bases. The clonotype was recovered from a woman aged 40-49 years in good health. Sequencing was done on a sample of blood. In DNA, the CDR3 is TGCAGCGCCGGAAGGGGGACAGGTGGTAGGGAGCAGTACTTC. Protein sequence: CSAGRGTGGREQYF.